Sequencing of this T cell receptor beta chain was carried out in a study of shared clonotypes between healthy human individuals. J gave up 4 bases and V 7 bases, and 6 bases lay outside the gene matches. This CDR3 spans 13 amino acids. Germline V gives CDR1 SGDLS, CDR2 YYNGEE. The method was immunoSEQ multiplex PCR; TCRdb's version includes in-frame clones alone and lacks a portion of them. Of roughly 320,000 clones in the sample, about nine tenths are singletons; the top ten hold under 20%. Donors comprised healthy HIV-negative adults lacking recent acute infections or vaccinations. Donors comprised only Caucasian adults living in Nashville, Tennessee.

The source is a man aged 18 to 35 in good health. Material for sequencing was memory CD8+ T cells sorted from blood. The subset denotes: CD45RO+ cells pooled with CCR7-negative TemRA cells. The V gene is TRBV9, the J gene TRBJ1-1, with TRBD1 matching over 8 bases. Written as DNA, the CDR3 is TGTGCCAGCTCTGCAGGGGGCGTCACTGAAGCTTTCTTT. Protein: CASSAGGVTEAFF.